Each of the 14 T cell receptor beta chains below was sequenced from the same sample in a study of T cell repertoires in cytomegalovirus infection. MiXCR, applied by TCRdb to the reads, yields one record per CDR3 protein. In the table there are 120,000 to 150,000 distinct CDR3 sequences, approximately 5.9% of which are singletons. The source material was PBMCs. The receptor source for this set is a human donor in good health (CMV status not recorded). Some clones in this sample may be carry-over from other donors' samples.

This clonotype was seen many times. The CDR3 nucleotides are TGTGCCAGTACCGCGGACGGGACAGGCCTAAACATTCAGTACTTC. It codes for CASTADGTGLNIQYF. The chain is built from TRBV19 and TRBJ2-4; TRBD1 matches 8 bases. The CDR3 covers 15 residues. V shed 7 bases and J 6 bases; nucleotides not matched to a gene: 11. Germline-derived CDR1 and CDR2 are LNHDA and SQIVND (reference sequence).

This chain joins TRBV20-1 and TRBJ2-2, with D perhaps being TRBD1 or TRBD2 (5 bases each). CDR1 DFQATT and CDR2 SNEGSKA come from the germline V gene (reference sequence). V was pared by 5 bases and J by 2 bases, with 9 bases between. This CDR3 is built from 13 residues. CDR3 in amino acids: CSALGPNTGELFF. The CDR3 coding sequence is TGCAGTGCTCTGGGACCTAACACCGGGGAGCTGTTTTTT.

The sample holds many counts of this clonotype. The J gene is TRBJ2-3, the V gene TRBV12-3 or TRBV12-4; D unresolved. Trimming took off 2 bases at V and 6 bases at J, with 6 bases between the two ends. This CDR3 is built from 12 residues. CDR3 in amino acids: CASSLRWDTQYF. The CDR3 nucleotides read TGTGCCAGCAGTTTAAGGTGGGATACGCAGTATTTT.

The CDR3 DNA is TGTGCCAGCAGCTTAGCTGCGAACCGGGGCACAGATACGCAGTATTTT. This encodes CASSLAANRGTDTQYF. The rearrangement joins TRBV11-2 to TRBJ2-3; no definite D call. This CDR3 comprises 16 residues. CDR1 SGHAT and CDR2 FQNNGV come from the germline V gene. V was pared by 1 base and J by 1 base, with 12 bases between.

V is TRBV29-1 and J is TRBJ1-2; no definite D call. Germline V gene lookup returns CDR1 SQVTM and CDR2 ANQGSEA. Trimming took 1 base from V and 8 from J, leaving 17 bases between them. The CDR3 has 14 amino acids. CDR3 bases: TGCAGCGTTGAAGGAGGGCAGTCGATGAGGGGCTACACCTTC. It codes for CSVEGGQSMRGYTF.

This clonotype was seen ten or more times. The CDR3 region has the DNA TGTGCCAGCAGCTTAGGAGGGCGTCCAACTAATGAAAAACTGTTTTTT. This codes for CASSLGGRPTNEKLFF. The chain combines TRBV7-2 with TRBJ1-4; D is unresolved. V lost 1 base to trimming and J lost 0 bases, with 9 bases between them. This CDR3 is 16 amino acids long. CDR1 SGHTA and CDR2 FQGNSA come from the germline V gene.

This clonotype was seen many times. The chain carries TRBV19 and TRBJ2-6; no clear D. V was cut by 6 bases and J by 0 bases, with 15 bases left in between. Germline CDR1 LNHDA, CDR2 SQIVND (reference sequence). There are 17 residues in the CDR3. The CDR3 here is CASREGQFPSGANVLTF. The CDR3 DNA reads as TGTGCCAGTAGGGAAGGGCAGTTCCCCTCTGGGGCCAACGTCCTGACTTTC.

The chain has TRBV29-1 and TRBJ2-7; 13 bases are a match to TRBD2. Trimming at V came to 6 bases and at J to 5 bases, leaving 7 bases not matched to a gene. The CDR3 sequence is 14 residues long. Germline V gene sequence: CDR1 SQVTM, CDR2 ANQGSEA. The CDR3 DNA reads as TGCAGCGTCGAATCCGGGACTAGCGGGGACGAGCAGTACTTC. Its protein is CSVESGTSGDEQYF.

This clonotype appeared a few times. The J gene is TRBJ2-7, the V gene TRBV6-2 or TRBV6-3; D uncertain. Trimming left V 11 bases short and J 0 bases short, with 14 bases between. CDR3 length: 13 residues. In germline, CDR1 is MNHEY, CDR2 SVGEGT. CDR3 protein: CAGATGYSYEQYF. The DNA of the CDR3 is TGTGCCGGTGCCACCGGCTACTCCTACGAGCAGTACTTC.

This clonotype was recorded many times. This sequence joins TRBV2 and TRBJ2-3; D not resolved. Germline V gives CDR1 SNHLY, CDR2 FYNNEI. Trimming removed 5 bases at V and 3 bases at J, with 12 bases between. This CDR3 has 14 residues. The CDR3 is CASSRGSPTDTQYF. The CDR3 DNA reads as TGTGCCAGCAGTCGCGGCTCTCCGACAGATACGCAGTATTTT. Full variable domain (rest looked up from reference TRBV2 and TRBJ2-3): EPEVTQTPSHQVTQMGQEVILRCVPISNHLYFYWYRQILGQKVEFLVSFYNNEISEKSEIFDDQFSVERPDGSNFTLKIRSTKLEDSAMYFCASSRGSPTDTQYFGPGTRLTVL.

This clonotype was counted ten times or more. J is TRBJ2-5 and V is TRBV7-9; TRBD2 matches 8 bases. This CDR3 spans 12 amino acids. V lost 4 bases, J lost 14 bases, and 9 bases stayed unmatched. The germline CDR1 and CDR2 sequences are SEHNR and FQNEAQ (reference sequence). DNA of the CDR3: TGTGCCAGCAGCTGGGAGAGCGGGGGCCCTTACTTC. Translating gives CASSWESGGPYF.

This clonotype has at least ten counts. The rearrangement links TRBV20-1 to TRBJ2-3, with 9 positions matching TRBD1. Germline V lookup: CDR1 DFQATT, CDR2 SNEGSKA (reference sequence). Germline trimming cut 6 bases from V and 1 base from J; bases unmatched to any gene: 11. The CDR3 runs to 16 residues. The CDR3 spells CSAVTGGEYGTDTQYF. The CDR3 coding sequence is TGCAGTGCGGTGACAGGGGGTGAATACGGCACAGATACGCAGTATTTT.

This clonotype was seen repeatedly, ten times or more. The genes are TRBV19 and TRBJ1-6; the match to TRBD1 covers 9 bases. The CDR3 covers 15 residues. J lost 7 bases, V lost 5 bases, and 6 bases had no gene match. Per the germline V gene, CDR1 is LNHDA and CDR2 is SQIVND (reference sequence). The CDR3 coding sequence is TGTGCCAGTAGTTCGACAGGGGGGTACAATTCACCCCTCCACTTT. It codes for CASSSTGGYNSPLHF.

This clonotype appeared many times. CDR3 DNA sequence: TGTGCCAGCAGCGTAGCAGGACAGGGTACTGAAAAACTGTTTTTT. Protein product: CASSVAGQGTEKLFF. The rearrangement joins TRBV9 to TRBJ1-4; 8 bases are a match to TRBD1. Germline CDR1 reads SGDLS; CDR2 reads YYNGEE. CDR3 size: 15 residues. Trimming took 0 bases from V and 7 from J; bases not matched to a gene: 5.